Below, 20 T cell receptor beta chains from the same sample are listed, as sequenced in a study of shared clonotypes between healthy human individuals. Repertoires were generated with immunoSEQ multiplex PCR, while TCRdb's copy carries only in-frame clones and drops some. The table shows fewer than 1.8 million clones, with around 98.5% occurring only once. The sample was naive CD4+ T cells sorted from blood. Subset noted: CD45RA+ positively selected. The receptor set was obtained from a man younger than 40 in good health.

The chain couples TRBV6-6 to TRBJ2-7, with 10 bases lining up with TRBD2. Germline V gene sequence: CDR1 MNHNY, CDR2 SVGAGI (reference sequence). The CDR3 totals 12 residues. Unmatched junction bases numbered 5, after V lost 11 bases and J lost 4 bases. CDR3 in DNA: TGTGCCGCTAGCGGGAGTGAATACGAGCAGTACTTC. Encoded protein: CAASGSEYEQYF.

The rearrangement joins TRBV9 to TRBJ2-1, with 12 bases fitting TRBD2. CDR3 length equals 15 residues. The germline V gene has CDR1 SGDLS and CDR2 YYNGEE. The V and J ends lost 4 bases and 8 bases, in that order; junction bases with no gene match: 7. This CDR3 is CASSRGLAGIDEQFF. The CDR3 DNA follows: TGTGCCAGCAGCCGCGGACTAGCGGGAATCGATGAGCAGTTCTTC. Using reference TRBV9 and TRBJ2-1 for the parts outside the CDR3, the full variable domain is DSGVTQTPKHLITATGQRVTLRCSPRSGDLSVYWYQQSLDQGLQFLIQYYNGEERAKGNILERFSAQQFPDLHSELNLSSLELGDSALYFCASSRGLAGIDEQFFGPGTRLTVL.

The chain employs TRBV2 and TRBJ1-3; D unclear. The CDR3 contains 14 residues. CDR1 is SNHLY and CDR2 is FYNNEI in the germline V gene. V was cut by 6 bases and J by 0 bases, with 9 bases left in between. The CDR3 coding sequence is TGTGCCAGCAGCGTGGACCGCTCTGGAAACACCATATATTTT. This gives the protein CASSVDRSGNTIYF.

The chain carries TRBV28 and TRBJ2-1; D is possibly TRBD2 (6 bases). V was shortened by 1 base and J by 6 bases, with 13 bases between the two germline ends. The CDR3 spans 15 residues. Germline CDR1 is MDHEN and CDR2 is SYDVKM. CDR3 loop: CASSLYPGVGNEQFF. The CDR3 coding sequence is TGTGCCAGCAGTTTATATCCGGGAGTAGGCAATGAGCAGTTCTTC. The full variable domain, with the rest looked up from reference TRBV28 and TRBJ2-1, is DVKVTQSSRYLVKRTGEKVFLECVQDMDHENMFWYRQDPGLGLRLIYFSYDVKMKEKGDIPEGYSVSREKKERFSLILESASTNQTSMYLCASSLYPGVGNEQFFGPGTRLTVL.

Details on this clone: Other DNA sequences in the sample encode the same CDR3. The CDR3 here is CASSVAAGGDYNEQFF. The CDR3 region has the DNA TGTGCCAGCAGCGTAGCCGCGGGAGGCGACTACAATGAGCAGTTCTTC. This chain joins TRBV9 and TRBJ2-1; TRBD2 aligns across 8 bases. Germline V gives CDR1 SGDLS, CDR2 YYNGEE. V was clipped by 0 bases and J by 3 bases; unmatched bases: 5. The CDR3 length is 16 residues.

In its sample, this clone was seen once. This chain uses TRBV10-3 with TRBJ2-7; weak D call: TRBD1 (6 bases). Trimming stripped 4 bases from V and 0 bases from J, with 22 bases between. In germline, CDR1 is ENHRY, CDR2 SYGVKD. There are 18 residues in the CDR3. The CDR3 spells CAISGLLIGQFPSYEQYF. The CDR3 DNA sequence: TGTGCCATCAGTGGCCTGTTGATAGGACAGTTCCCCTCCTACGAGCAGTACTTC.

The gene calls are TRBV18 and TRBJ2-3; 15 bases agree with TRBD2. The CDR3 has 16 amino acids. J lost 4 bases, V lost 5 bases, and 4 bases had no gene match. The germline V gene encodes CDR1 KGHSH and CDR2 LQKENI. This chain's CDR3 is CASSTGLAGGADTQYF. The CDR3 coding sequence is TGTGCCAGCTCAACGGGACTAGCGGGAGGTGCAGATACGCAGTATTTT. The whole variable domain, filled in from reference TRBV18 and TRBJ2-3, reads NAGVMQNPRHLVRRRGQEARLRCSPMKGHSHVYWYRQLPEEGLKFMVYLQKENIIDESGMPKERFSAEFPKEGPSILRIQQVVRGDSAAYFCASSTGLAGGADTQYFGPGTRLTVL.

This clone turned up a few times. The sample has other DNA sequences that encode this CDR3 too. The CDR3 DNA reads TGTGCCAGCAGTTTTTCAACTAATGAAAAACTGTTTTTT. Protein: CASSFSTNEKLFF. The J gene is TRBJ1-4, the V gene TRBV28; D ambiguous. The CDR3 is 13 residues long. V was shortened by 3 bases and J by 0 bases, with 2 bases between the two germline ends. Germline V lookup: CDR1 MDHEN, CDR2 SYDVKM.

In this sample, this clone turned up once. V is TRBV6-1 and J is TRBJ1-1; 8 bases agree with TRBD1. With 6 bases clipped from V and 4 bases from J, the junction kept 4 bases outside the gene matches. CDR3 length: 13 residues. The germline CDR1 and CDR2 sequences are MNHNS and SASEGT. CDR3 protein: CASSTQGGTEAFF. In DNA form, the CDR3 reads TGTGCCAGCAGCACACAGGGGGGCACTGAAGCTTTCTTT.

The chain combines TRBV5-1 with TRBJ2-3; perhaps TRBD1 as D (6 bases). The germline gives CDR1 SGHRS, CDR2 YFSETQ. The CDR3 is made up of 17 amino acids. Trimming stripped 4 bases from V and 4 bases from J, with 22 bases between. The CDR3 DNA follows: TGCGCCAGCAGCGCTGCTTCACAGGGTAGTAAGGCAGATACGCAGTATTTT. Translated: CASSAASQGSKADTQYF.

J is TRBJ2-7 and V is TRBV6-1, with no clear D. CDR1 and CDR2 from the germline V gene are MNHNS and SASEGT. The CDR3 runs to 12 residues. Deletions cut 0 bases from V and 9 bases from J, with 9 bases between. CDR3 amino acids: CASSEAVPGQYF. The CDR3 bases are TGTGCCAGCAGTGAAGCTGTCCCGGGGCAGTACTTC.

This chain joins TRBV9 and TRBJ2-1; 8 bases match TRBD2. Per the germline V gene, CDR1 is SGDLS and CDR2 is YYNGEE. V dropped 4 bases and J dropped 4; count of bases not matched to a gene: 1. The CDR3 consists of 13 residues. The CDR3 is CASSQRGYNEQFF. The CDR3 DNA reads as TGTGCCAGCAGCCAGCGGGGGTACAATGAGCAGTTCTTC.

The chain carries TRBV2 and TRBJ1-1; D remains ambiguous. Germline V gene sequence: CDR1 SNHLY, CDR2 FYNNEI. The CDR3 spans 12 residues. V was clipped by 5 bases and J by 4 bases, with 8 bases between them. The CDR3 spells CASSWGSTEAFF. CDR3 nucleotides: TGTGCCAGCAGTTGGGGTAGCACTGAAGCTTTCTTT.

Points on this clone: This specimen includes other DNA sequences encoding the same CDR3. The CDR3 protein is CASSGAGGEQFF. The CDR3 region has the DNA TGTGCCAGCAGTGGGGCGGGAGGCGAGCAGTTCTTC. The chain joins TRBV2 to TRBJ2-1, with 8 bases lining up with TRBD2. Germline CDR1 and CDR2: SNHLY and FYNNEI. The CDR3 is 12 residues long. Trimming cost V 4 bases and J 10 bases; bases outside gene matches: 3.

The chain carries TRBV19 and TRBJ1-1; no clear D. Germline V lookup: CDR1 LNHDA, CDR2 SQIVND (reference sequence). The CDR3 has 16 amino acids. Trimming removed 2 bases from V and 1 base from J, with 14 bases in between. The CDR3 region is CASSILGRVTNTEAFF. For the CDR3, the DNA is TGTGCCAGTAGTATATTGGGAAGGGTGACGAACACTGAAGCTTTCTTT.

This chain connects TRBV6-6 to TRBJ1-1; 7 bases agree with TRBD1. Germline V CDR1 and CDR2: MNHNY, SVGAGI (reference sequence). The CDR3 runs 15 residues. Trimming at V came to 0 bases and at J to 1 base, leaving 2 bases not matched to a gene. Here the CDR3 DNA reads TGTGCCAGCAGTTACTCGACAGGGAGGAACACTGAAGCTTTCTTT. Translating gives CASSYSTGRNTEAFF.

The chain joins TRBV6-1 to TRBJ2-7; TRBD2 is a possible D gene (5 bases). The CDR3 covers 13 residues. V was shortened by 9 bases and J by 2 bases, with 14 bases between the two germline ends. The germline V gene has CDR1 MNHNS and CDR2 SASEGT. The CDR3 nucleotides read TGTGCCAGTCGAGCGGTTTGGCCCTACGAGCAGTACTTC. This sequence encodes CASRAVWPYEQYF.

The chain recombines TRBV14 with TRBJ2-1; D remains unclear. Germline V gives CDR1 SGHDN, CDR2 FVKESK. The V end lost 0 bases, the J end lost 7 bases, and 7 bases lay between the germline ends. The CDR3 covers 13 residues. The CDR3 DNA reads TGTGCCAGCAGCCAAGATTGGGGAAATGAGCAGTTCTTC. It encodes CASSQDWGNEQFF.

The rearrangement uses TRBV6-4 and TRBJ2-7; TRBD1 matches at 7 bases. Germline loops: CDR1 MRHNA, CDR2 SNTAGT. The J segment lost 7 bases and the V segment lost 10 bases, leaving 19 bases of the junction unmatched. The CDR3 covers 15 residues. The DNA of the CDR3 is TGTGCCACTCAGCCCACAGGGGCGTCCGGGGAGGAGCAGTACTTC. It specifies CATQPTGASGEEQYF.

V is TRBV28 and J is TRBJ2-1; 8 bases are a match to TRBD1. Germline trimming cut 5 bases from V and 6 bases from J; bases unmatched to any gene: 6. The CDR3 runs 14 residues. Germline V gives CDR1 MDHEN, CDR2 SYDVKM. CDR3 loop: CASSRDRYLNEQFF. In nucleotides, the CDR3 is TGTGCCAGCAGTCGGGACAGGTACCTCAATGAGCAGTTCTTC.